This record concerns one T cell receptor (beta chain) sequence. Its target is unknown. The CDR3 spans 16 residues. Germline trimming cut 6 bases from V and 3 bases from J; bases unmatched to any gene: 8. Germline V gives CDR1 LNHDA, CDR2 SQIVND (reference sequence). These data are taken from a study of cytomegalovirus exposure and HLA in healthy donors. Findings and caveats of the study: Follow-up analysis seemed to connect common viral pathogens with several of the most significant clusters identified. Later analysis revealed greater clonal expansion in HLA-associated TCR beta chains than in equally common others.

Vbeta (60) and Jbeta (13) primers were used in the PCR. Measured with immunoSEQ multiplex PCR; TCRdb has only the in-frame clones, and not every one. The data contain about 130,000 clones, 80% to 90% of them singletons. The source of this sequence is a male donor in good health and CMV-seropositive. Sequences were obtained from PBMCs. The rearrangement uses TRBV19 and TRBJ2-3, with TRBD1 matching over 11 bases. CDR3 loop: CASSTSGTGGTDTQYF. In nucleotides, the CDR3 is TGTGCCAGTAGCACCTCCGGGACAGGGGGAACAGATACGCAGTATTTT.